This record concerns one T cell receptor (beta chain) sequence. Antigen unknown. TCRdb's table, derived via immunoSEQ multiplex PCR, lists solely in-frame clones and lacks some. Of about 150,000 clones listed, about nine tenths are singletons. The data derive from a study of graft-versus-host responses after intestinal transplantation. Study-wide context: Induction with anti-thymocyte globulin, then tacrolimus and steroids for about 3 years, was given to all recipients.

CDR1 is SEHNR, CDR2 FQNEAQ, per germline (reference sequence). The CDR3 loop spans 15 amino acids. Trimming took 1 base from V and 4 from J; bases not matched to a gene: 4. Study-wide findings and caveats: Researchers found GvH clones in recipient marrow, and some showed up first in ileum or blood. Early post-transplant HvG declines were associated with peak circulating GvH clone levels.

The genes are TRBV7-9 and TRBJ2-5, with TRBD2 matching over 9 bases. The receptor was isolated from a human donor who received an intestinal transplant. This specimen consisted of unstimulated CD4+ T cells sorted from spleen or lymph node cells, obtained before intestinal transplant. The chain's CDR3 is CASSLELAGLETQYF. The CDR3 DNA reads as TGTGCCAGCAGCTTAGAACTAGCGGGTTTAGAGACCCAGTACTTC.